This T cell receptor beta chain was recorded in a study of shared clonotypes between healthy human individuals. Findings and caveats of the study: Represented diversity, genetic and exposure-history alike, was limited by few donors.

TCRdb's table, derived via immunoSEQ multiplex PCR, lists solely in-frame clones and lacks some. Altogether 550,000 to 700,000 clones are present, around three quarters being singletons, with the ten largest covering around 1.8%. About this clone itself: Its antigen is currently unknown.

Germline V gene lookup returns CDR1 ENHRY and CDR2 SYGVKD. This CDR3 is built from 15 residues. Trimming pared 3 bases from V and 4 bases from J, leaving 12 bases between. The TCR originated in a woman aged 25-40 years in good health. V is TRBV10-3 and J is TRBJ1-4; maybe TRBD1 (5 bases). The material sequenced was memory CD4+ T cells sorted from blood. Noted subset: CD45RA-negative fraction. The CDR3 sequence: CAISDRGGVNEKLFF. In nucleotides, the CDR3 is TGTGCCATCAGTGACCGCGGGGGTGTTAATGAAAAACTGTTTTTT.